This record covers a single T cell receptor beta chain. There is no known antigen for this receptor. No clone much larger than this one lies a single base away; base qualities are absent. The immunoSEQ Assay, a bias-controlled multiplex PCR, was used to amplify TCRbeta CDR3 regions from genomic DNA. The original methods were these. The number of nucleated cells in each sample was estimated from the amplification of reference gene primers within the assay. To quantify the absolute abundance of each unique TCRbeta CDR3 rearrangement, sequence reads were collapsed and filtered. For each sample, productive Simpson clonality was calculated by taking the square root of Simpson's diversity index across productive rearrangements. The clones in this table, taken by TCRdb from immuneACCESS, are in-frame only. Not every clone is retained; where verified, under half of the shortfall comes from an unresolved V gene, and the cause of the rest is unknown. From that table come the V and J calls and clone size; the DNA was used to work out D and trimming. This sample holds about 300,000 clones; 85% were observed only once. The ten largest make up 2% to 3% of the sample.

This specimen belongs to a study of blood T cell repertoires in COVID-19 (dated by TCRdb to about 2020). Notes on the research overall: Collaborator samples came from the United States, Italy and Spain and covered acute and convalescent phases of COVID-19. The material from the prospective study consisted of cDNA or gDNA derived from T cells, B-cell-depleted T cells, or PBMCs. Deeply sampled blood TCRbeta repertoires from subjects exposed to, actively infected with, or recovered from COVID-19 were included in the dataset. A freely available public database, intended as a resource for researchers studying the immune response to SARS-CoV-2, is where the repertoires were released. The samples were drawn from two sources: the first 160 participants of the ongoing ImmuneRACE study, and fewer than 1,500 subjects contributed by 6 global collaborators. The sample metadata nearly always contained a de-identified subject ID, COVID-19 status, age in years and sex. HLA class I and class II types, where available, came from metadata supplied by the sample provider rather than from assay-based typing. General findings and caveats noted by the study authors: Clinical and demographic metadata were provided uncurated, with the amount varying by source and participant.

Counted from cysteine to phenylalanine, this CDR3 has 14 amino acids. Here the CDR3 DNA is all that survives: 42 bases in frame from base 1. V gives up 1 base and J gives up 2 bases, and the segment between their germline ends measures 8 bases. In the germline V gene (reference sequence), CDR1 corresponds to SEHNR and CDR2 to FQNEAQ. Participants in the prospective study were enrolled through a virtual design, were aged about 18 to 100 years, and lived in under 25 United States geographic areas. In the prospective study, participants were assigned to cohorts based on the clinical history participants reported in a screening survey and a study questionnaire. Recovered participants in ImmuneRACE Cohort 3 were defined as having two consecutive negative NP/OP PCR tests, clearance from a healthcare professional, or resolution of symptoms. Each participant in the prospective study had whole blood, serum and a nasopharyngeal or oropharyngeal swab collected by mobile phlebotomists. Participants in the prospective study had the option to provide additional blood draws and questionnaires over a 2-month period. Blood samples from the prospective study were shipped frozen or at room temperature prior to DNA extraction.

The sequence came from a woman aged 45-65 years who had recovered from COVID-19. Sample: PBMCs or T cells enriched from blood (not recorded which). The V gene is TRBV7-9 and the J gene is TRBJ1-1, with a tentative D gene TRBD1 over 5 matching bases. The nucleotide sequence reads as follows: TGTGCCAGCAGCTTAGGCAGGGTAAACACTGAAGCTTTCTTT. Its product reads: CASSLGRVNTEAFF.